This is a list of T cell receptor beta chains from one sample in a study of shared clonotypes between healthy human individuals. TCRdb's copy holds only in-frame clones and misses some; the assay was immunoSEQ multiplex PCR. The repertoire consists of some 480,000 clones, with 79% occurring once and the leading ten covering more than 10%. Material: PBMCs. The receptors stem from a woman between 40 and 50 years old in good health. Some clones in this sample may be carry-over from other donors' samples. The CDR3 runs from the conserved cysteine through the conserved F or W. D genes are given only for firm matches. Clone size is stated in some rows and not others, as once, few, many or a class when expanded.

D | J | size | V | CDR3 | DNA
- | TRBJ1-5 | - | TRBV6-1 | CASGGGQPQHF | TGTGCCAGCGGTGGGGGGCAGCCCCAGCATTTT
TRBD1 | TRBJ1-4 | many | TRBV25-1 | CASSAQTGGYVNEKLFF | TGTGCCAGCAGTGCCCAGACAGGGGGCTATGTTAATGAAAAACTGTTTTTT
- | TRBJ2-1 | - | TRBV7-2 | CASSLGGLLSYNEQFF | TGTGCCAGCAGCTTAGGCGGACTCCTCTCCTACAATGAGCAGTTCTTC
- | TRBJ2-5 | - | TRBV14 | CASSQVLGGETQYF | TGTGCCAGCAGCCAAGTTTTGGGGGGAGAGACCCAGTACTTC
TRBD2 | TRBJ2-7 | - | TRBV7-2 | CASSLGAGVREQYF | TGTGCCAGCAGCTTAGGAGCGGGAGTAAGGGAGCAGTACTTC
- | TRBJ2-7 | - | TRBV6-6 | CASSYRRKLTYEQYF | TGTGCCAGCAGTTATAGGCGGAAACTCACCTACGAGCAGTACTTC
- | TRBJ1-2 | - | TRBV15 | CATSRDTGRDYTF | TGTGCCACCAGCAGAGATACTGGGCGAGACTACACCTTC
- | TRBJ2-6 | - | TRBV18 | CASSPVLYRPRTGANVLTF | TGTGCCAGCTCACCAGTTCTGTACAGGCCGAGAACTGGGGCCAACGTCCTGACTTTC
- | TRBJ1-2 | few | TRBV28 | CASRPDVLDGYTF | TGTGCCAGCAGGCCGGATGTTCTGGATGGCTACACCTTC
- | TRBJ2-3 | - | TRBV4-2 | CASSQVGGTVVADTQYF | TGTGCCAGCAGCCAAGTCGGTGGGACGGTAGTCGCAGATACGCAGTATTTT
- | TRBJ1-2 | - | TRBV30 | CAWRLPQLYGGYTF | TGTGCCTGGAGGCTACCCCAGCTTTATGGAGGCTACACCTTC
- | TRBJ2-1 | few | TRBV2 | CASRRSEQFF | TGTGCCAGCAGGAGGAGTGAGCAGTTCTTC
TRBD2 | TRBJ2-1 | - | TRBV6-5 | CASSYQRERGEQFF | TGTGCCAGCAGTTACCAGCGGGAGAGGGGTGAGCAGTTCTTC
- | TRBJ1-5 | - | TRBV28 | CASADSNQPQHF | TGTGCCAGCGCGGACAGCAATCAGCCCCAGCATTTT
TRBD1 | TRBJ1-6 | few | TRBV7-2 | CASSLRQGAFSPLHF | TGTGCCAGCAGCTTAAGGCAGGGGGCATTTTCACCCCTCCACTTT
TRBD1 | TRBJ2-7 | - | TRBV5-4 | CASSGDRGIYEQYF | TGTGCCAGCAGCGGAGACAGGGGGATCTACGAGCAGTACTTC
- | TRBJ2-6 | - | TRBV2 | CASSVGFSGANVLTF | TGTGCCAGCAGTGTGGGGTTCTCTGGGGCCAACGTCCTGACTTTC
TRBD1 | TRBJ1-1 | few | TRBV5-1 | CASSPDRGGFAEAFF | TGCGCCAGCAGCCCAGACAGGGGGGGATTCGCTGAAGCTTTCTTT
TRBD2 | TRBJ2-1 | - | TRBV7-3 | CASSLAGGYNEQFF | TGTGCCAGCAGCTTAGCGGGAGGATACAATGAGCAGTTCTTC
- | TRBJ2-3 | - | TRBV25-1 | CASSERWGTDTQYF | TGTGCCAGCAGTGAGCGTTGGGGCACAGATACGCAGTATTTT
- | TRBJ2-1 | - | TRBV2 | CASSDVASTYNEQFF | TGTGCCAGCAGTGACGTGGCGAGCACCTACAATGAGCAGTTCTTC
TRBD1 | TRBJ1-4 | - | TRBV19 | CASIQGGKLFF | TGTGCCAGTATACAGGGGGGAAAACTGTTTTTT
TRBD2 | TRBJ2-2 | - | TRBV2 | CASSGTSGRETGELFF | TGTGCCAGCAGTGGTACTAGCGGGAGGGAAACCGGGGAGCTGTTTTTT
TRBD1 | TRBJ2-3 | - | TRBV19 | CASSSRTGVSTDTQYF | TGTGCCAGTAGTAGCAGGACAGGGGTTAGCACAGATACGCAGTATTTT
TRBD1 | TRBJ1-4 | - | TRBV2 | CASSLNRGLQGEKLFF | TGTGCCAGCAGTCTTAACAGGGGGCTCCAAGGCGAAAAACTGTTTTTT
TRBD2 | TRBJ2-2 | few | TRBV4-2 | CASSQALAGGPGELFF | TGTGCCAGCAGCCAGGCCCTAGCGGGAGGGCCCGGGGAGCTGTTTTTT
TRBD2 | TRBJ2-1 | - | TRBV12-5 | CASGLEGTSGDEQFF | TGTGCTAGTGGTTTGGAGGGGACTAGCGGTGATGAGCAGTTCTTC
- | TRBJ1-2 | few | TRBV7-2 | CASSPVTGTVYGYTF | TGTGCCAGCAGCCCCGTCACCGGGACGGTCTATGGCTACACCTTC
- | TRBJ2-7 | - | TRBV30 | CAWSSRGRGEQYF | TGTGCCTGGAGTAGCAGGGGGCGGGGGGAGCAGTACTTC
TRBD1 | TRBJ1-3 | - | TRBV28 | CASSLTGTAGNTIYF | TGTGCCAGCAGTTTAACCGGGACAGCTGGAAACACCATATATTTT
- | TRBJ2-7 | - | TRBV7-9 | CASSLAGGNEQYF | TGTGCCAGCAGCTTAGCGGGGGGCAACGAGCAGTACTTC
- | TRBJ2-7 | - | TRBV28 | CASSFSGETYEQYF | TGTGCCAGCAGTTTTAGCGGAGAGACTTACGAGCAGTACTTC
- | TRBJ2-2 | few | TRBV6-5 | CASRTSVAATGELFF | TGTGCCAGCAGGACCTCGGTCGCGGCCACCGGGGAGCTGTTTTTT
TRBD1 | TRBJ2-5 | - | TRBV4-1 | CASSQSDRGGQETQYF | TGCGCCAGCAGCCAATCGGACAGGGGAGGTCAAGAGACCCAGTACTTC
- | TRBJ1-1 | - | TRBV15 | CATSRRTGNTEAFF | TGTGCCACCAGCAGACGGACGGGGAACACTGAAGCTTTCTTT
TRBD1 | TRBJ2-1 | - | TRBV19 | CASTNRGSGNEQFF | TGTGCCAGTACTAACAGGGGTTCCGGCAATGAGCAGTTCTTC
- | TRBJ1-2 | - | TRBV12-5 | CASARGLNYGYTF | TGTGCTAGTGCCCGAGGGCTTAACTATGGCTACACCTTC
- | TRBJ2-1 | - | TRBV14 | CASSHPGTFQFF | TGTGCCAGCAGCCACCCAGGGACATTTCAGTTCTTC
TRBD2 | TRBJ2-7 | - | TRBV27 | CASRPFERERSYEQYF | TGTGCCAGCAGGCCTTTTGAGCGGGAGCGCTCCTACGAGCAGTACTTC
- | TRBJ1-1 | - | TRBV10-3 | CAISESPGVNTEAFF | TGTGCCATCAGTGAGTCCCCAGGGGTGAACACTGAAGCTTTCTTT
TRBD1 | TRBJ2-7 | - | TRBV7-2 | CASSLAVRTGGLGSYEQYF | TGTGCCAGCAGCTTAGCGGTGAGAACAGGGGGACTGGGGTCCTACGAGCAGTACTTC
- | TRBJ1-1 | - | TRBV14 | CASRKTTGAGNTEAFF | TGTGCCAGCAGGAAAACTACCGGGGCTGGGAACACTGAAGCTTTCTTT
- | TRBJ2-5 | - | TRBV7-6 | CASSPAGGYVLETQYF | TGTGCCAGCAGCCCCGCCGGAGGGTACGTCTTGGAGACCCAGTACTTC
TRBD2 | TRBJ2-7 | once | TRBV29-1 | CSRRLAGAGEQYF | TGCAGCAGGCGACTAGCGGGAGCCGGGGAGCAGTACTTC
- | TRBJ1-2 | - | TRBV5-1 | CASSNGQGYTF | TGCGCCAGCAGCAACGGACAGGGCTACACCTTC